A single sample gave rise to the 15 T cell receptor beta chains below, sequenced in a study of radiation and T cells in renal cell carcinoma. Time point indicated: blood 2 weeks post-SBRT. Treatment of the sample: 15 Gy SBRT to primary tumor, nephrectomy 4 weeks later. The repertoire was sequenced with immunoSEQ multiplex PCR; TCRdb's copy has only in-frame clones and lacks some. The sample includes about 150,000 clones, 87% of them seen just once. Sequencing was performed on blood, taken from a patient whose treatment included radiotherapy and nephrectomy. The origin of the receptors is a woman aged 45-65 years with renal cell carcinoma.

In DNA, the CDR3 is TGTGCCAGCAGCTTGCTCGGATGGGACAGGCTGTTGAACACTGAAGCTTTCTTT. Protein sequence: CASSLLGWDRLLNTEAFF. The chain uses TRBV5-6 and TRBJ1-1; 8 positions match TRBD1. There are 18 residues in the CDR3. The V gene's germline CDR1 is SGHDT and CDR2 YYEEEE. J was trimmed by 0 bases and V by 1 base; bases with no gene match: 11.

This rearrangement joins TRBV4-1 to TRBJ1-2; D gene ambiguous. Germline lookup yields CDR1 MGHRA and CDR2 YSYEKL. This CDR3 contains 14 residues. Trimming left V 0 bases short and J 4 bases short, with 9 bases between. CDR3 nucleotides: TGCGCCAGCAGCCAAGATATCGGTCCCTATGGCTACACCTTC. This translates into CASSQDIGPYGYTF.

CDR3: CASSVTGSYNSPLHF. The CDR3 DNA sequence: TGTGCCAGCAGTGTAACAGGGTCCTATAATTCACCCCTCCACTTT. The V call is TRBV25-1, the J call TRBJ1-6, with D possibly matching TRBD1 (6 bases). The ends were cut back, 4 bases at V and 1 base at J, with 8 bases in the middle. The CDR3 has 15 residues. Germline CDR1 is MGHDK and CDR2 is SYGVNS.

The chain couples TRBV5-4 to TRBJ2-7; D not resolved. V was trimmed by 2 bases and J by 3 bases, leaving 6 bases between them. Germline CDR1 and CDR2: SGHNT and YYREEE (reference sequence). The CDR3 loop spans 12 amino acids. The CDR3 reads CASSLAFYEQYF. The DNA of the CDR3 is TGTGCCAGCAGCTTAGCCTTCTACGAGCAGTACTTC.

This clone was recorded a few times. The genes are TRBV29-1 and TRBJ1-1, with D maybe TRBD1 (5 bases). Trimming removed 3 bases from V and 3 bases from J, with 8 bases in between. Germline CDR1 SQVTM, CDR2 ANQGSEA. The CDR3 is 12 residues long. The CDR3 region is CSVEGGDTEAFF. Written as DNA, the CDR3 is TGCAGCGTTGAGGGGGGAGACACTGAAGCTTTCTTT.

The CDR3 sequence is CSVEGDYGYTF. CDR3 nucleotides: TGCAGCGTTGAAGGAGACTATGGCTACACCTTC. The J gene is TRBJ1-2, the V gene TRBV29-1; no reliable D call. The CDR3 is 11 amino acids. Germline V gene lookup returns CDR1 SQVTM and CDR2 ANQGSEA. V lost 1 base to trimming and J lost 3 bases, with 3 bases between them.

The V call is TRBV7-3, the J call TRBJ1-1, with unresolved D. This CDR3 region has 17 residues. The V end was cut by 3 bases, the J end by 1 base, with 18 bases between. CDR1 is SGHTA, CDR2 FQGTGA, per germline. The CDR3 spells CASSLFPAAPKNTEAFF. The CDR3 DNA reads TGTGCCAGCAGCTTGTTCCCGGCGGCACCTAAGAACACTGAAGCTTTCTTT.

This clone was seen a handful of times. The genes are TRBV4-1 and TRBJ2-1, with 7 nucleotides matching TRBD1. Looked up from germline, CDR1 is MGHRA and CDR2 is YSYEKL. V trimming: 4 bases; J trimming: 8 bases; junction bases outside the gene matches: 17. The CDR3 is made up of 17 amino acids. In DNA form, the CDR3 reads TGCGCCAGCAGCCCACAATTTTACAGGGGAACGGTCGATGAGCAGTTCTTC. Translating gives CASSPQFYRGTVDEQFF.

The chain employs TRBV9 and TRBJ1-3, with 8 bases that match TRBD1. The germline V gene encodes CDR1 SGDLS and CDR2 YYNGEE. The CDR3 totals 15 residues. V dropped 1 base and J dropped 2; count of bases not matched to a gene: 2. CDR3 DNA sequence: TGTGCCAGCAGCGTACGGACAGGGACTGGAAACACCATATATTTT. The encoded protein is CASSVRTGTGNTIYF.

In this sample, this clone turned up once. The V call is TRBV7-9, the J call TRBJ1-1; D may be TRBD1 (6 bases). The CDR3 runs to 14 residues. Germline V gives CDR1 SEHNR, CDR2 FQNEAQ (reference sequence). The V end was cut by 2 bases, the J end by 7 bases, with 14 bases between. CDR3 coding DNA: TGTGCCAGCAGCTTAACGGGGGCTCGGCTTGAAGCTTTCTTT. Translation: CASSLTGARLEAFF. Combining the CDR3 with reference TRBV7-9 and TRBJ1-1 gives the whole variable domain DTGVSQNPRHKITKRGQNVTFRCDPISEHNRLYWYRQTLGQGPEFLTYFQNEAQLEKSRLLSDRFSAERPKGSFSTLEIQRTEQGDSAMYLCASSLTGARLEAFFGQGTRLTVV.

The J gene is TRBJ1-5, the V gene TRBV7-2; D possibly corresponds to TRBD1 (6 bases). The V and J ends lost 2 bases and 0 bases respectively, with 11 bases between them. The CDR3 consists of 16 residues. Germline V gene lookup returns CDR1 SGHTA and CDR2 FQGNSA. CDR3 DNA sequence: TGTGCCAGCAGCTTACAGGGGACTTATAGCAATCAGCCCCAGCATTTT. It translates to CASSLQGTYSNQPQHF.

V usage is TRBV2 and J usage is TRBJ2-2; 9 nucleotides align to TRBD1. CDR1 SNHLY and CDR2 FYNNEI come from the germline V gene. V dropped 1 base and J dropped 4; count of bases not matched to a gene: 1. The CDR3 extends over 15 amino acids. The CDR3, as DNA: TGTGCCAGCAGTGAAGGGACAGGGGTCACCGGGGAGCTGTTTTTT. It encodes CASSEGTGVTGELFF.

The genes are TRBV7-9 and TRBJ1-1; 7 nucleotides line up with TRBD1. This CDR3 is 15 amino acids long. In germline, CDR1 is SEHNR, CDR2 FQNEAQ (reference sequence). V shed 5 bases and J 5 bases; nucleotides not matched to a gene: 11. The CDR3 DNA reads as TGTGCCAGCAGCCGCCAGGGGGGGATGGCGACTGAAGCTTTCTTT. Its protein is CASSRQGGMATEAFF.

This CDR3 is CASSSDGISYEQYF. CDR3 DNA sequence: TGTGCCAGCAGTTCCGACGGAATCTCCTACGAGCAGTACTTC. The rearrangement uses TRBV6-5 and TRBJ2-7; D gene unclear. Deletions cut 4 bases from V and 0 bases from J, with 10 bases between. Germline lookup yields CDR1 MNHEY and CDR2 SVGAGI. The CDR3 length is 14 residues.

The genes are TRBV7-3 and TRBJ1-1, with 9 bases aligning to TRBD1. The J segment lost 5 bases and the V segment lost 4 bases, leaving 2 bases of the junction unmatched. The germline V gene has CDR1 SGHTA and CDR2 FQGTGA. This CDR3 has 13 residues. CDR3 region: CASSWDRVTEAFF. The CDR3 DNA sequence: TGTGCCAGCAGCTGGGACAGGGTGACTGAAGCTTTCTTT.